Sequencing of this T cell receptor beta chain was carried out in a study of T cells after yellow fever vaccination. As for the study in general: Researchers used SMART-Seq v4 Ultra Low Input to prepare fractions that had low cell numbers.

With 2 bases removed from V and 2 bases from J, the gap between germline ends came to 7 bases. The germline V gene has CDR1 MNHEY and CDR2 SVGAGI. The CDR3 is 14 amino acids. This clonotype appeared a few times. The antigen is unknown. Study conclusions and caveats: Reappearing after the booster were most of the clones from primary vaccination (96% CD4, approximately 89% CD8).

Template switching with 5'RACE generated the TCR cDNA and added a universal primer site and UMIs. MiXCR, applied by TCRdb to the 5' RACE reads, yields one record per CDR3 protein. The sample gives a few hundred thousand distinct CDR3 sequences, roughly 17% of which show up once; roughly 17% is in the top ten. The origin of this receptor is a man younger than 30 who received the YFV17D yellow fever vaccine. This rearrangement joins TRBV6-5 to TRBJ1-5; D is undetermined. Sequences were derived from PBMCs, sampled about 5 days after the first yellow fever vaccination. The CDR3 sequence: CASSYGGGNQPQHF. As DNA, the CDR3 is TGTGCCAGCAGTTACGGAGGCGGCAATCAGCCCCAGCATTTT.